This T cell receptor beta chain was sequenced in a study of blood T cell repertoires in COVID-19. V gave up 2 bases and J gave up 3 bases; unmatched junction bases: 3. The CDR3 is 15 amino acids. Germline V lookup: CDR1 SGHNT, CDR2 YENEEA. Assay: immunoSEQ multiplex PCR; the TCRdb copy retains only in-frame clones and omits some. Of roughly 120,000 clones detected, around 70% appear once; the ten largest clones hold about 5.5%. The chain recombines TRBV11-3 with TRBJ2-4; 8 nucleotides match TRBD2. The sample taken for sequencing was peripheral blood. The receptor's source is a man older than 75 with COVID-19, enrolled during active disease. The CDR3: CASSLSGTSKNIQYF. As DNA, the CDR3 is TGTGCCAGCAGCTTATCCGGGACTAGCAAAAACATTCAGTACTTC.